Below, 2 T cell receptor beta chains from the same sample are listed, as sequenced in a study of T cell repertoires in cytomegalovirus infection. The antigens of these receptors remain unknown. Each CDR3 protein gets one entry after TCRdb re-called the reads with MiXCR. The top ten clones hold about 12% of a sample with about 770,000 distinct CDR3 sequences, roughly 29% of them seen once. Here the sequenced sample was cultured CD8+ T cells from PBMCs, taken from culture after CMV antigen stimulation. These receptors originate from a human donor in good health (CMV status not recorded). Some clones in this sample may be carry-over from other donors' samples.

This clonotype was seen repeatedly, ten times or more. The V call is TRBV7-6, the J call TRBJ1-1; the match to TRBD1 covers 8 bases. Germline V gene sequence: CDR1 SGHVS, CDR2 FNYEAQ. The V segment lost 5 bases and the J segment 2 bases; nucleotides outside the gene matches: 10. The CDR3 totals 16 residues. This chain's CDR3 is CASSRILTGANTEAFF. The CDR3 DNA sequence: TGTGCCAGCAGCCGAATCTTGACAGGGGCTAACACTGAAGCTTTCTTT.

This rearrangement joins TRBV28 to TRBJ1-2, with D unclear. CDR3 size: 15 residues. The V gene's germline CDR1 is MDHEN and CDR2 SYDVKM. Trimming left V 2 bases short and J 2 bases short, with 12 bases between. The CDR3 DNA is TGTGCCAGCAGTTTAAAGGAGGCCCTGAACTATGGCTACACCTTC. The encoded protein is CASSLKEALNYGYTF.